The next 26 T cell receptor beta chains were all read from a single sample in a study of beta chain features in type 1 diabetes. The isolated RNA, all of it, was reverse transcribed, so expressed TCRB transcripts were what got sequenced. Method: immunoSEQ multiplex PCR; TCRdb's copy keeps in-frame clones and lacks some. The table records around 500,000 clones, over 10% of them present only once. The sequenced sample was naive CD4+ T cells from blood. The source of these receptors is a woman under 30 in good health.

This clone was observed a few times. V usage is TRBV25-1 and J usage is TRBJ1-2; possibly TRBD1 for D (5 bases). This CDR3 contains 11 residues. Between the trimmed V and J ends, which lost 6 bases and 4 bases, there was a span of 6 bases. Germline lookup yields CDR1 MGHDK and CDR2 SYGVNS. CDR3 loop: CASRGPYGYTF. CDR3 nucleotides: TGTGCCAGCAGGGGGCCCTATGGCTACACCTTC.

The table lists this clone with a few counts. The rearrangement joins TRBV9 to TRBJ1-6, with 7 bases that match TRBD1. The CDR3 covers 16 residues. CDR1 and CDR2 (germline): SGDLS, YYNGEE. V gave up 0 bases and J gave up 6 bases; unmatched junction bases: 6. The CDR3 loop reads CASSVGLGGVNSPLHF. CDR3 DNA: TGTGCCAGCAGCGTAGGGCTAGGGGGCGTTAATTCACCCCTCCACTTT.

This clone occurred a few times. The V gene is TRBV7-9, the J gene TRBJ1-4, with unresolved D. Germline CDR1 SEHNR, CDR2 FQNEAQ (reference sequence). The CDR3 sequence is 8 residues long. The V end lost 10 bases, the J end lost 7 bases, and 1 base lay between the germline ends. CDR3 DNA: TGTGCCACTGAAAAACTGTTTTTT. Its translation: CATEKLFF.

This clone has more than one count but fewer than ten. The J gene is TRBJ1-2, the V gene TRBV5-4; TRBD1 agrees at 7 bases. Germline V gene sequence: CDR1 SGHNT, CDR2 YYREEE (reference sequence). V was clipped by 4 bases and J by 6 bases; unmatched bases: 6. CDR3 length: 13 amino acids. The CDR3 DNA reads as TGTGCCAGCAGCGGTACTACAGGGGATGGCTACACCTTC. Its protein product is CASSGTTGDGYTF.

Only a few counts were recorded for this clone. This chain joins TRBV7-9 and TRBJ1-4, with D tentatively TRBD1 (5 bases). V was shortened by 5 bases and J by 0 bases, with 16 bases between the two germline ends. Germline V CDR1 and CDR2: SEHNR, FQNEAQ (reference sequence). This CDR3 spans 17 amino acids. The CDR3 DNA is TGTGCCAGCAGCGCCATGACCGGGACGCCAACTAATGAAAAACTGTTTTTT. Protein sequence: CASSAMTGTPTNEKLFF.

The CDR3 bases are TGTGCCAGCACCGGGGTCGAAGAGACCCAGTACTTC. Residues: CASTGVEETQYF. This sequence joins TRBV21-1 and TRBJ2-5; the table names TRBD2, a call not compared with the DNA. TRBV21-1 is a listed pseudogene. The CDR3 is 12 amino acids.

This clone was observed a handful of times. V is TRBV11-3 and J is TRBJ2-3; no clear D. The V gene's germline CDR1 is SGHNT and CDR2 YENEEA. This CDR3 is built from 14 residues. V dropped 1 base and J dropped 1 base, with 6 bases sitting between them. The CDR3 nucleotides read TGTGCCAGCAGCTTAGGGTTCGGCACAGATACGCAGTATTTT. Translating gives CASSLGFGTDTQYF.

The CDR3 DNA reads TGTGCCAGCAGTTTTCGAGACTATGGCTACACCTTC. This codes for CASSFRDYGYTF. V and J are TRBV28 and TRBJ1-2, with unresolved D. CDR3 length: 12 amino acids. The V and J ends lost 3 bases and 3 bases respectively, with 5 bases between them. From germline, CDR1 is MDHEN and CDR2 SYDVKM.

Details on this clone: Sequence at one end of the junction differs from germline and may be a read error. This chain uses TRBV2 with TRBJ2-5; 7 positions match TRBD2. Germline assignment: CDR1 SNHLY and CDR2 FYNNEI. This CDR3 has 12 amino acids. CDR3 region: CASSVESGTIDF. The DNA of the CDR3 is TGTGCCAGCAGTGTTGAATCCGGGACTATTGACTTC.

CDR3 coding DNA: TGTGCCAGCAGCTTAGCGGACAGGGGACTGTTAGGGGAGACCCAGTACTTC. Its translation: CASSLADRGLLGETQYF. The V call is TRBV7-9, the J call TRBJ2-5, with 9 bases matching TRBD1. V lost 0 bases, J lost 5 bases, and 10 bases stayed unmatched. The CDR3 covers 17 residues. Germline loops: CDR1 SEHNR, CDR2 FQNEAQ (reference sequence).

This clone showed up just a few times. This chain uses TRBV7-2 with TRBJ2-2; D unclear. The CDR3 loop spans 14 amino acids. Trimming left V 2 bases short and J 9 bases short, with 13 bases between. Germline-derived CDR1 and CDR2 are SGHTA and FQGNSA. CDR3 residues: CASSLSPALWELFF. As DNA, the CDR3 is TGTGCCAGCAGCTTATCTCCTGCCCTGTGGGAGCTGTTTTTT.

The chain carries TRBV4-3 and TRBJ2-4, with 9 bases fitting TRBD2. The CDR3 runs 16 residues. Per germline, CDR1 LGHNA and CDR2 YSLEER. The trim removed 2 bases at V and 3 bases at J, leaving 5 bases unmatched. CDR3 region: CASSQQPSGVKNIQYF. CDR3 nucleotides: TGCGCCAGCAGCCAACAACCTAGCGGGGTCAAAAACATTCAGTACTTC.

Details on this clone: Within the sample, other DNA sequences also encode this same CDR3. This sequence joins TRBV19 and TRBJ1-5; D is undetermined. The CDR3 covers 13 residues. Germline CDR1 and CDR2: LNHDA and SQIVND (reference sequence). V lost 3 bases and J lost 6, with 9 bases in between. As DNA, the CDR3 is TGTGCCAGTAGTATCCAGGCGGGTCAGCCCCAGCATTTT. Translated, it gives CASSIQAGQPQHF.

This clone was recorded a few times. The chain uses TRBV5-1 and TRBJ1-1; unclear D gene. The CDR3 spans 14 residues. The V and J ends lost 0 bases and 1 base respectively, with 7 bases between them. CDR1 is SGHRS and CDR2 is YFSETQ in the germline V gene. The CDR3 DNA sequence: TGCGCCAGCAGCTTGGTGATGGGGAACACTGAAGCTTTCTTT. Amino acids: CASSLVMGNTEAFF. The full variable domain, its missing parts supplied by reference TRBV5-1 and TRBJ1-1, is KAGVTQTPRYLIKTRGQQVTLSCSPISGHRSVSWYQQTPGQGLQFLFEYFSETQRNKGNFPGRFSGRQFSNSRSEMNVSTLELGDSALYLCASSLVMGNTEAFFGQGTRLTVV.

The chain recombines TRBV7-6 with TRBJ2-3, with D maybe TRBD2 (6 bases). Germline-derived CDR1 and CDR2 are SGHVS and FNYEAQ. There are 13 residues in the CDR3. V shed 0 bases and J shed 5 bases, with 6 bases lying between them. In DNA, the CDR3 is TGTGCCAGCAGCTTAGCGCGGGGAGATACGCAGTATTTT. Protein sequence: CASSLARGDTQYF.

The V and J genes are TRBV7-6 and TRBJ2-7; D might be TRBD2 (6 bases). Trimming removed 5 bases at V and 6 bases at J, with 14 bases between. The CDR3 runs to 13 residues. CDR1 and CDR2 from the germline V gene are SGHVS and FNYEAQ. The CDR3: CASSAGTSGEQYF. DNA for the CDR3: TGTGCCAGCAGCGCCGGGACTTCAGGCGAGCAGTACTTC.

This clone was counted between two and nine times. The chain is built from TRBV5-1 and TRBJ2-3, with TRBD2 identical over 8 bases. The CDR3 length is 13 residues. Germline V gene sequence: CDR1 SGHRS, CDR2 YFSETQ. V shed 6 bases, J shed 3 bases, and the junction held 3 bases outside the gene matches. The CDR3 loop is CASTRGETDTQYF. As DNA, the CDR3 is TGCGCCAGCACGCGGGGGGAGACAGATACGCAGTATTTT.

This clone was seen more than once but under ten times. The chain couples TRBV5-1 to TRBJ1-6; no clear D gene. CDR1 is SGHRS, CDR2 YFSETQ, per germline. CDR3 length: 14 amino acids. V was clipped by 3 bases and J by 7 bases, with 11 bases between them. The CDR3 loop is CASSSGRINSPLHF. DNA of the CDR3: TGCGCCAGCAGCTCAGGACGGATCAATTCACCCCTCCACTTT.

The rearrangement links TRBV7-6 to TRBJ1-4; 7 nucleotides line up with TRBD1. The length of the CDR3 is 14 residues. CDR1 SGHVS and CDR2 FNYEAQ come from the germline V gene. Trimming at V came to 4 bases and at J to 4 bases, leaving 3 bases not matched to a gene. CDR3 sequence (DNA): TGTGCCAGCAGCTGGACAGGCTTTAATGAAAAACTGTTTTTT. It yields the protein CASSWTGFNEKLFF.

The chain is built from TRBV7-3 and TRBJ2-3; D is perhaps TRBD2 (5 bases). The CDR3 covers 17 residues. V was clipped by 5 bases and J by 0 bases, with 18 bases between them. The V gene's germline CDR1 is SGHTA and CDR2 FQGTGA. CDR3 in DNA: TGTGCCAGCAGCCGCTCGGGGTCGGGGTTAAGCACAGATACGCAGTATTTT. Amino acid sequence: CASSRSGSGLSTDTQYF. Variable domain in full (rest from reference TRBV7-3 and TRBJ2-3): GAGVSQTPSNKVTEKGKYVELRCDPISGHTALYWYRQSLGQGPEFLIYFQGTGAADDSGLPNDRFFAVRPEGSVSTLKIQRTERGDSAVYLCASSRSGSGLSTDTQYFGPGTRLTVL.

The rearrangement uses TRBV19 and TRBJ2-7; D is unresolved. The CDR3 totals 13 residues. Deletions cut 4 bases from V and 3 bases from J, with 10 bases between. Germline V gene sequence: CDR1 LNHDA, CDR2 SQIVND (reference sequence). CDR3 coding DNA: TGTGCCAGTAGTAAGAGAAGCGACTACGAGCAGTACTTC. This encodes CASSKRSDYEQYF.

The V gene is TRBV10-3, the J gene TRBJ2-7, with 8 bases fitting TRBD1. Unmatched junction bases numbered 7, after V lost 0 bases and J lost 9 bases. Germline CDR1 and CDR2: ENHRY and SYGVKD. The CDR3 loop spans 14 amino acids. Here the CDR3 reads CAISESFGTGMQYV. In DNA, the CDR3 is TGTGCCATCAGTGAGTCGTTCGGGACAGGAATGCAGTACGTC.

The rearrangement uses TRBV28 and TRBJ1-2; D unresolved. Germline CDR1 MDHEN, CDR2 SYDVKM. The germline V and J ends were trimmed by 7 bases and 6 bases, with 15 bases remaining between them. The CDR3 contains 13 residues. CDR3 sequence reads: CASTFGYDNGYTF. CDR3 sequence (DNA): TGTGCCAGCACTTTCGGGTATGACAATGGCTACACCTTC.

This clone showed up just a few times. The chain employs TRBV5-6 and TRBJ2-7; no firm D call. Germline loops: CDR1 SGHDT, CDR2 YYEEEE. The CDR3 covers 14 residues. V was cut by 0 bases and J by 0 bases, with 7 bases left in between. The CDR3 DNA is TGTGCCAGCAGCTTGGCCGGCAGCTCCTACGAGCAGTACTTC. It yields the protein CASSLAGSSYEQYF.

In this sample, this clone turned up a few times. This chain links TRBV11-2 with TRBJ2-5; D remains ambiguous. CDR1 and CDR2 (germline): SGHAT, FQNNGV. V was shortened by 1 base and J by 2 bases, with 8 bases between the two germline ends. This CDR3 is built from 14 residues. This chain's CDR3 is CASSLVVGQETQYF. As DNA, the CDR3 is TGTGCCAGCAGCTTAGTGGTGGGGCAAGAGACCCAGTACTTC. Variable domain in full (rest from reference TRBV11-2 and TRBJ2-5): EAGVAQSPRYKIIEKRQSVAFWCNPISGHATLYWYQQILGQGPKLLIQFQNNGVVDDSQLPKDRFSAERLKGVDSTLKIQPAKLEDSAVYLCASSLVVGQETQYFGPGTRLLVL.

This clone was detected a few times. The CDR3 sequence: CASSTRQSSGANVLTF. CDR3 sequence (DNA): TGTGCCAGCTCAACAAGGCAATCCTCTGGGGCCAACGTCCTGACTTTC. The chain recombines TRBV18 with TRBJ2-6; the D is unclear. The CDR3 has 16 amino acids. Trimming shortened V by 5 bases and J by 0 bases, and 11 bases separated the two germline ends. Looked up from germline, CDR1 is KGHSH and CDR2 is LQKENI. The complete variable domain, with remaining parts taken from reference TRBV18 and TRBJ2-6, reads NAGVMQNPRHLVRRRGQEARLRCSPMKGHSHVYWYRQLPEEGLKFMVYLQKENIIDESGMPKERFSAEFPKEGPSILRIQQVVRGDSAAYFCASSTRQSSGANVLTFGAGSRLTVL.